These T cell receptor beta chains were read from a single sample in a study of T cell changes during pregnancy in multiple sclerosis. Method: immunoSEQ multiplex PCR; TCRdb's copy keeps in-frame clones and lacks some. This sample carries tens of thousands of clones, about 94% of them seen once, and the ten largest clones take approximately 0.75%. This specimen consisted of peripheral blood, obtained in the second trimester of pregnancy. The receptors shown here come from a female donor in good health, enrolled as a control in a pregnancy study. CDR3s include the opening cysteine and the closing phenylalanine or tryptophan. The order of the fields is V gene, clone size, D gene, J gene, CDR3 DNA, CDR3 protein. A D gene is named only where the DNA matches it firmly. Some rows have no size entry. The others give once, few or many, or a class for an expanded clone.

>TRBV18|NA|NA|TRBJ1-1
TGTGCCAGCTCACCGGGCCAGGCGCTGAACACTGAAGCTTTCTTT
CASSPGQALNTEAFF
>TRBV11-3|NA|TRBD1|TRBJ2-7
TGTGCCAGCAGCTCCCGGGCAGGGGGCTCCCACGAGCAGTACTTC
CASSSRAGGSHEQYF
>TRBV6-1|NA|NA|TRBJ2-2
TGTGCCAGCAAACAGGGCCCACTCGGGGAGCTGTTTTTT
CASKQGPLGELFF
>TRBV10-3|NA|NA|TRBJ2-6
TGTGCCATCAGTGAGTCTGAGGGATCTGGGGCCAACGTCCTGACTTTC
CAISESEGSGANVLTF
>TRBV13|NA|TRBD2|TRBJ2-1
TGTGCCAGCAGCTTTGGGTACAGCGGGGGATACAATGAGCAGTTCTTC
CASSFGYSGGYNEQFF
>TRBV18|NA|NA|TRBJ1-4
TGTGCCAGCTCACCACCACCGAAGGGGACTAATGAAAAACTGTTTTTT
CASSPPPKGTNEKLFF
>TRBV5-6|NA|NA|TRBJ1-2
TGTGCCAGCGGCCAGAACGGGGCAGCGGGGCATGGCTACACCTTC
CASGQNGAAGHGYTF
>TRBV9|NA|TRBD2|TRBJ2-3
TGTGCCAGCAGCGTAACCGGGACTAGCGGGGGGGCCGGTGCAGATACGCAGTATTTT
CASSVTGTSGGAGADTQYF
>TRBV7-9|NA|TRBD1|TRBJ2-2
TGTGCCAGCAACAGGGGGCTTAGCACCGGGGAGCTGTTTTTT
CASNRGLSTGELFF
>TRBV9|NA|NA|TRBJ1-1
TGTGCCAGCAGCGTAGGTTACGAATCGGGTGAAGCTTTCTTT
CASSVGYESGEAFF
>TRBV7-8|NA|NA|TRBJ1-1
TGTGCCAGCAGCTTATCTACAGCGAACACTGAAGCTTTCTTT
CASSLSTANTEAFF
>TRBV30|NA|NA|TRBJ1-1
TGTGCCTGGAGTGTACACACCGTGAACACTGAAGCTTTCTTT
CAWSVHTVNTEAFF
>TRBV10-3|NA|NA|TRBJ1-1
TGTGCCATCAGTGAGTCGAATACCAGTCCGAACACTGAAGCTTTCTTT
CAISESNTSPNTEAFF
>TRBV7-9|NA|NA|TRBJ2-7
TGTGCCAGCAGCTTCCAGGGGGAGCAGTACTTC
CASSFQGEQYF
>TRBV5-1|NA|TRBD1|TRBJ2-7
TGCGCCAGCAGCTTTACAGGGGACTACGAGCAGTACTTC
CASSFTGDYEQYF
>TRBV9|NA|TRBD1|TRBJ1-2
TGTGCCAGCAGCCCGGAGAGGACAGGGGGAGGTGGCTACACCTTC
CASSPERTGGGGYTF
>TRBV6-6|NA|NA|TRBJ1-1
TGTGCCAGCAGTTATATGGCGAACACTGAAGCTTTCTTT
CASSYMANTEAFF
>TRBV13|few|NA|TRBJ1-1
TGTGCCAGCAGCTACGACATGAACACTGAAGCTTTCTTT
CASSYDMNTEAFF
>TRBV4-3|NA|NA|TRBJ1-2
TGCGCCAGCAGTGAGGACAGTAATCCTGGCTACACCTTC
CASSEDSNPGYTF
>TRBV6-5|NA|NA|TRBJ1-3
TGTGCCAGCAGTTACCTCGCAGGCTCTGGAAACACCATATATTTT
CASSYLAGSGNTIYF
>TRBV25-1|NA|TRBD1|TRBJ2-2
TGTGCCAGCAGTGCCCCCGGACAGGGAAAGAACACCGGGGAGCTGTTTTTT
CASSAPGQGKNTGELFF
>TRBV11-3|NA|NA|TRBJ2-5
TGTGCCAGCAGCTTAGCCGGGGTAGAGACCCAGTACTTC
CASSLAGVETQYF
>TRBV5-1|NA|NA|TRBJ1-1
TGCGCCAGCAGCTCCCAGGGTTATGACACTGAAGCTTTCTTT
CASSSQGYDTEAFF
>TRBV30|NA|NA|TRBJ1-1
TGTGCCTGGAGTGCCAGGGGGAACACTGAAGCTTTCTTT
CAWSARGNTEAFF
>TRBV18|NA|TRBD1|TRBJ1-1
TGTGCCAGCTCACCGGATCCGGGACAGGGTAACAGTGAAGCTTTCTTT
CASSPDPGQGNSEAFF
>TRBV10-3|NA|NA|TRBJ2-7
TGTGCCATCAGTGGCAAGATGACAGGACCTACCTACGAGCAGTACTTC
CAISGKMTGPTYEQYF
>TRBV15|NA|NA|TRBJ2-6
TGTGCCACCAGCAGAGACAGGGCCGGGGCCAACGTCCTGACTTTC
CATSRDRAGANVLTF
>TRBV6-5|NA|TRBD1|TRBJ1-1
TGTGCCAGCAACCGGGACAGGTCGAACACTGAAGCTTTCTTT
CASNRDRSNTEAFF
>TRBV30|NA|TRBD1|TRBJ1-1
TGTGCCTGGAGAGCAGGACAGGTCACTGAAGCTTTCTTT
CAWRAGQVTEAFF
>TRBV10-1|few|NA|TRBJ1-5
TGCGCCAGCAGTGGACAGGCAAATCAGCCCCAGCATTTT
CASSGQANQPQHF
>TRBV4-3|NA|TRBD1|TRBJ1-2
TGCGCCAGCAGCCCTTCACAACAGGGGGACTACACCTTC
CASSPSQQGDYTF
>TRBV6-1|NA|NA|TRBJ2-4
TGTGCCAGCAGTGGGCCCGGGACAAGGAGTTCCATTCAGTACTTC
CASSGPGTRSSIQYF
>TRBV19|NA|TRBD1|TRBJ1-2
TGTGCCAGTAGTCCTGACAGGGCTAACTATGGCTACACCTTC
CASSPDRANYGYTF
>TRBV2|NA|TRBD2|TRBJ2-3
TGTGCCAGCAGTGCTCCAGCGGGGGGGTCTAGCACAGATACGCAGTATTTT
CASSAPAGGSSTDTQYF
>TRBV9|NA|NA|TRBJ1-5
TGTGCCAGCAGCGTAGGGTCTGGAGGCAATCAGCCCCAGCATTTT
CASSVGSGGNQPQHF
>TRBV4-3|once|TRBD2|TRBJ2-3
TGCGCCAGCAGCCAAGCGACTAGCGGGGTGATCACAGATACGCAGTATTTT
CASSQATSGVITDTQYF
>TRBV2|NA|TRBD1|TRBJ1-4
TGTGCCAGCAGGGAACAGGGGATTAATGAAAAACTGTTTTTT
CASREQGINEKLFF
>TRBV9|NA|NA|TRBJ1-3
TGTGCCAGCAGCCCCAGCCCCAGGCAAGGAAACACCATATATTTT
CASSPSPRQGNTIYF
>TRBV4-3|NA|NA|TRBJ1-2
TGCGCCAGCAGCCAAGTGCCCGGGGAGCTTAACTATGGCTACACCTTC
CASSQVPGELNYGYTF
>TRBV4-1|NA|TRBD2|TRBJ2-3
TGCGCCAGCAGCCAAGGGCTAGCGGGGGGGGTCACAGATACGCAGTATTTT
CASSQGLAGGVTDTQYF
>TRBV5-4|NA|TRBD1|TRBJ2-5
TGTGCCAGCAGCCTCGATACAGGGGGCTGGGAGACCCAGTACTTC
CASSLDTGGWETQYF
>TRBV4-3|NA|NA|TRBJ2-1
TGCGCCAGCAGCCAAGATTTACCGAGGGCGGGGACCTACAATGAGCAGTTCTTC
CASSQDLPRAGTYNEQFF
>TRBV6-5|NA|NA|TRBJ1-4
TGTGCCAGCGCCCGGACCCGGGGTAGCGAAAAACTGTTTTTT
CASARTRGSEKLFF
>TRBV4-1|NA|NA|TRBJ1-2
TGCGCCAGCAGCCAAACACGTAACTATGGCTACACCTTC
CASSQTRNYGYTF
>TRBV5-6|NA|TRBD1|TRBJ2-7
TGTGCCAGCAGCTGGGGACACAGGGGCTACGAGCAGTACTTC
CASSWGHRGYEQYF
>TRBV5-1|NA|NA|TRBJ1-6
TGCGCCAGCAGCTTGGGGCAGGTCGCATCAACCCTCCACTTT
CASSLGQVASTLHF
>TRBV5-4|NA|NA|TRBJ2-3
TGTGCCAGCAGCTTGAGTGGACACTCCCGCACAGATACGCAGTATTTT
CASSLSGHSRTDTQYF
>TRBV29-1|once|TRBD1|TRBJ1-4
TGCAGCGACACCGGGACAGGGGATGCAACTAATGAAAAACTGTTTTTT
CSDTGTGDATNEKLFF
>TRBV4-1|NA|TRBD2|TRBJ2-7
TGCGCCAGCAGCCACGGACTAGCGGGGTACGAGCAGTACTTC
CASSHGLAGYEQYF